Shown below are 20 T cell receptor beta chains from a single sample sequenced in a study of post-analysis software for immune sequencing data. Whole-study findings and limits: Included in a set of roughly five TRBV segments more frequent in patients than controls were TRBV5-6, TRBV5-1 and TRBV20-1.

Their specific antigens are unknown. Included in the TCR beta cDNA libraries were unique molecular identifiers. TCRdb ran MiXCR on the PCR reads and lists one entry per CDR3 protein. The table records around 400,000 distinct CDR3 sequences, around a third of them present only once. Sample: blood. These receptors all stem from a girl aged 10-17 years with multiple sclerosis.

The CDR3: CASSLEGTRSTDTQYF. The DNA of the CDR3 is TGCGCCAGCAGCTTGGAAGGGACTAGAAGCACAGATACGCAGTATTTT. The V call is TRBV5-1, the J call TRBJ2-3; the match to TRBD2 covers 8 bases. Unmatched junction bases numbered 3, after V lost 0 bases and J lost 0 bases. Germline V gene data show CDR1 as SGHRS and CDR2 as YFSETQ. The CDR3 is 16 amino acids.

This clonotype came up once. The chain has TRBV6-1 and TRBJ2-7; maybe TRBD2 (6 bases). Trimming took 2 bases from V and 1 from J, leaving 12 bases between them. The CDR3 runs 15 residues. CDR1 is MNHNS, CDR2 SASEGT, per germline. Here the CDR3 DNA reads TGTGCCAGCAGTGAATATGCGGGGAGATCCTACGAGCAGTACTTC. This encodes CASSEYAGRSYEQYF.

The V gene is TRBV20-1, the J gene TRBJ2-7, with 10 bases identical to TRBD2. The CDR3 has 16 amino acids. V lost 1 base to trimming and J lost 2 bases; unmatched junction nucleotides: 8. From germline, CDR1 is DFQATT and CDR2 SNEGSKA (reference sequence). The CDR3 bases are TGCAGTGCTAGAGTCCCGCTAGCGGGAGTTACCTACGAGCAGTACTTC. Its protein product is CSARVPLAGVTYEQYF.

Here the CDR3 DNA reads TGTGCCAGCAGCTCCGGGGGGTCCGGACAGCCCCAGCATTTT. This encodes CASSSGGSGQPQHF. The rearrangement joins TRBV7-8 to TRBJ1-5, with D perhaps matching TRBD1 (5 bases). Germline V lookup: CDR1 SGHVS, CDR2 FQNEAQ. Deletions cut 4 bases from V and 7 bases from J, with 14 bases between. The CDR3 covers 14 residues.

V is TRBV5-6 and J is TRBJ2-3; TRBD2 matches 12 bases. This CDR3 has 16 amino acids. Germline V CDR1 and CDR2: SGHDT, YYEEEE. The J segment lost 2 bases and the V segment lost 4 bases, leaving 5 bases of the junction unmatched. Here the CDR3 reads CASSHGLAGLTDTQYF. The CDR3 nucleotides read TGTGCCAGCAGCCACGGACTAGCGGGGCTCACAGATACGCAGTATTTT.

This clonotype was counted at least ten times. This chain joins TRBV29-1 and TRBJ2-7; perhaps TRBD2 as D (6 bases). This CDR3 has 14 residues. Trimming took 6 bases from V and 0 from J, leaving 15 bases between them. CDR1 is SQVTM, CDR2 ANQGSEA, per germline. This chain's CDR3 is CSVLGSPSSYEQYF. In DNA form, the CDR3 reads TGCAGCGTCCTCGGGAGTCCTAGCTCCTACGAGCAGTACTTC.

The chain has TRBV7-2 and TRBJ2-5, with 10 bases fitting TRBD1. The CDR3 has 18 residues. Germline V CDR1 and CDR2: SGHTA, FQGNSA. V dropped 5 bases and J dropped 4; count of bases not matched to a gene: 16. CDR3: CASSLGQGMSSVVETQYF. The DNA of the CDR3 is TGTGCCAGCAGCCTGGGACAGGGGATGTCTAGCGTGGTAGAGACCCAGTACTTC.

The table lists this clonotype with a few counts. The chain has TRBV20-1 and TRBJ2-7; maybe TRBD2 (6 bases). The CDR3 runs to 14 residues. The ends were cut back, 3 bases at V and 2 bases at J, with 14 bases in the middle. Germline V lookup: CDR1 DFQATT, CDR2 SNEGSKA (reference sequence). The CDR3 loop is CSARFGAGTYEQYF. The CDR3, as DNA: TGCAGTGCTAGGTTCGGGGCGGGGACCTACGAGCAGTACTTC.

The rearrangement links TRBV12-3 or TRBV12-4 to TRBJ2-3; no clear D. The CDR3 is 15 amino acids. The germline V and J ends were trimmed by 3 bases and 0 bases, with 10 bases remaining between them. CDR3 bases: TGTGCCAGCAGTTTTGACTCCGCTAGCACAGATACGCAGTATTTT. Amino acid sequence: CASSFDSASTDTQYF.

The J gene is TRBJ2-7, the V gene TRBV6-5; possible D gene TRBD1, 6 bases. Germline lookup yields CDR1 MNHEY and CDR2 SVGAGI. Between the trimmed V and J ends, which lost 2 bases and 2 bases, there was a span of 10 bases. The CDR3 length is 14 residues. In nucleotides, the CDR3 is TGTGCCAGCAGTTACGATAGGACAGCCTACGAGCAGTACTTC. Translating gives CASSYDRTAYEQYF.

Only one count was recorded for this clonotype. This rearrangement joins TRBV7-2 to TRBJ1-1; TRBD1 matches 7 bases. V was clipped by 1 base and J by 1 base; unmatched bases: 3. CDR3 length: 15 amino acids. Germline V CDR1 and CDR2: SGHTA, FQGNSA. As DNA, the CDR3 is TGTGCCAGCAGCTTAGAACAGGGGACGAACACTGAAGCTTTCTTT. It is translated as CASSLEQGTNTEAFF. Variable domain in full (rest from reference TRBV7-2 and TRBJ1-1): GAGVSQSPSNKVTEKGKDVELRCDPISGHTALYWYRQSLGQGLEFLIYFQGNSAPDKSGLPSDRFSAERTGGSVSTLTIQRTQQEDSAVYLCASSLEQGTNTEAFFGQGTRLTVV.

This chain joins TRBV6-1 and TRBJ1-2; TRBD1 is a possible D gene (5 bases). V was trimmed by 10 bases and J by 3 bases, leaving 18 bases between them. This CDR3 has 14 amino acids. Germline CDR1 is MNHNS and CDR2 is SASEGT. The CDR3 nucleotides read TGTGCCACCTCCCCGTGGACAAACTACTATGGCTACACCTTC. Translating gives CATSPWTNYYGYTF.

The table lists this clonotype with a few counts. The gene calls are TRBV7-2 and TRBJ2-4; D is unclear. Trimming shortened V by 5 bases and J by 0 bases, and 11 bases separated the two germline ends. The CDR3 totals 15 residues. CDR1 SGHTA and CDR2 FQGNSA come from the germline V gene. The CDR3 protein is CASSHPILAKNIQYF. CDR3 nucleotides: TGTGCCAGCAGCCATCCAATACTAGCCAAAAACATTCAGTACTTC. The whole variable domain, filled in from reference TRBV7-2 and TRBJ2-4, reads GAGVSQSPSNKVTEKGKDVELRCDPISGHTALYWYRQSLGQGLEFLIYFQGNSAPDKSGLPSDRFSAERTGGSVSTLTIQRTQQEDSAVYLCASSHPILAKNIQYFGAGTRLSVL.

Regarding this clonotype: One end of the junction fails to match germline, which may point to a read error. The V gene is TRBV20-1, the J gene TRBJ2-3; TRBD2 agrees at 7 bases. The CDR3 runs 15 residues. The germline gives CDR1 DFQATT, CDR2 SNEGSKA (reference sequence). The CDR3 region is CSARGSGVAMATQYF. In DNA, the CDR3 is TGCAGTGCCAGAGGGAGCGGGGTGGCGATGGCTACGCAGTATTTT.

The chain employs TRBV3-1 and TRBJ2-5; TRBD2 matches at 9 bases. Germline trimming cut 0 bases from V and 3 bases from J; bases unmatched to any gene: 5. The CDR3 runs 16 residues. The V gene's germline CDR1 is LGHDT and CDR2 YNNKEL (reference sequence). Written as DNA, the CDR3 is TGTGCCAGCAGCCAAGACGGAGCTAGCGGGAAAGAGACCCAGTACTTC. It specifies CASSQDGASGKETQYF.

This clonotype was counted a few times. The chain employs TRBV6-1 and TRBJ2-1; 11 bases match TRBD1. V trimming: 5 bases; J trimming: 6 bases; junction bases outside the gene matches: 6. The CDR3 covers 15 residues. The V gene's germline CDR1 is MNHNS and CDR2 SASEGT. The CDR3 DNA sequence: TGTGCCAGCAGTCAAGGGGGGACAGGGGGCAATGAGCAGTTCTTC. It is translated as CASSQGGTGGNEQFF.

The chain couples TRBV7-9 to TRBJ1-2; TRBD1 matches at 9 bases. Germline-derived CDR1 and CDR2 are SEHNR and FQNEAQ (reference sequence). The CDR3 loop spans 17 amino acids. V lost 5 bases to trimming and J lost 7 bases; unmatched junction nucleotides: 17. The CDR3 protein is CASSPLGQGKGIRGYTF. The CDR3 DNA reads as TGTGCCAGCAGCCCCCTGGGACAGGGAAAAGGAATTCGTGGCTACACCTTC.

This clonotype was found a few times. The J gene is TRBJ2-7, the V gene TRBV18, with 7 positions matching TRBD1. With V trimmed by 6 bases and J by 2 bases, 7 bases remained unmatched. The CDR3 runs 14 residues. Germline-derived CDR1 and CDR2 are KGHSH and LQKENI. CDR3 in amino acids: CASSSQGMPYEQYF. CDR3 nucleotide sequence: TGTGCCAGCTCTTCACAGGGGATGCCCTACGAGCAGTACTTC.

V gene TRBV2 combines with J gene TRBJ2-1; D gene uncertain. The CDR3 is made up of 18 amino acids. V was pared by 11 bases and J by 1 base, with 27 bases between. The germline V gene encodes CDR1 SNHLY and CDR2 FYNNEI. CDR3 loop: CAGINGPDHAGSYNEQFF. CDR3 coding DNA: TGTGCCGGCATAAATGGCCCAGACCACGCCGGGTCCTACAATGAGCAGTTCTTC.

The chain carries TRBV5-5 and TRBJ2-5, with TRBD1 matching over 10 bases. V shed 3 bases and J 1 base; nucleotides not matched to a gene: 6. This CDR3 is 16 amino acids long. The V gene's germline CDR1 is SGHKS and CDR2 YYEKEE (reference sequence). CDR3 coding DNA: TGTGCCAGCAGCTGGGGGGGACAGGGGCCCCAAGAGACCCAGTACTTC. Encoded protein: CASSWGGQGPQETQYF.